Detailed here is one T cell receptor beta chain. Original methodology: By means of reference gene primer amplification, nucleated cell counts were estimated. Assay used: immunoSEQ multiplex PCR; TCRdb lists only in-frame clones, some missing. The V and J calls and clone size come from that table; D and trimming were worked out from the DNA. The sample carries some 120,000 clones, more than 70% recorded once. This record comes from a study of blood T cell repertoires in COVID-19. About the study: Researchers got acute and convalescent COVID-19 samples from the United States, Italy and Spain.

This receptor was obtained from a human donor in a cohort sampled during active COVID-19. The sample taken for sequencing was peripheral blood.

CDR3 amino acids: CASSLRRGDQETQYF. CDR3 DNA sequence: TGTGCCAGCAGCTTAAGGCGGGGCGACCAAGAGACCCAGTACTTC. The rearrangement joins TRBV11-1 to TRBJ2-5; tentative D call: TRBD2 (6 bases). Trimming cost V 2 bases and J 0 bases, with 10 bases left between them. Germline V CDR1 and CDR2: SGHAT, FQDESV (reference sequence). The CDR3 has 15 amino acids.